This TCR beta chain was sequenced in a study of blood T cell repertoires in COVID-19. For the study at large: COVID-19 samples, acute and convalescent, were from the United States, Italy and Spain. PBMCs, B-cell-depleted T cells, or T cells provided the cDNA or gDNA that made up the material.

With 7 bases clipped from V and 5 bases from J, the junction kept 2 bases outside the gene matches. Per germline, CDR1 MNHEY and CDR2 SVGAGI. This CDR3 region has 13 residues. In the original workflow: Amplification of reference gene primers provided the estimated nucleated cell counts. Sequencing used immunoSEQ multiplex PCR; TCRdb keeps in-frame clones, though not all of them. That table supplies the V and J calls and clone size; D and trimming were determined from the DNA. The sample carries around 220,000 clones, 70% to 90% recorded once. Sequences were obtained from peripheral blood. This TCR came from a man in his forties or fifties with acute or convalescent COVID-19. The gene calls are TRBV6-5 and TRBJ1-6, with 7 bases fitting TRBD1. The CDR3 protein is CASTGQNNSPLHF. The CDR3 DNA reads TGTGCCAGCACGGGACAGAATAATTCACCCCTCCACTTT.